The 32 T cell receptor beta chains in this list originate from one sample, sequenced in a study of PD-L1 blockade in urothelial cancer (dated by TCRdb to 2015 to 2018). Interpreted using the paper, the time point label stands for: pretreatment peripheral blood. Library prep was done by the immunoSEQ multiplex PCR assay. TCRdb carries this immuneACCESS record with in-frame sequences only. Its versions omit some clonotypes, under half of them owing to an unresolved V gene in the studies checked, with the rest unexplained. The sample contains 50,000 or so clones, just over 85% of them found a single time. The leading ten clones occupy 20% to 25% of the sample. Material: PBMCs, obtained around atezolizumab (anti-PD-L1) treatment. The receptor set was obtained from a man aged 55-75 years with urothelial cancer.

The genes are TRBV6-5 and TRBJ1-5, with D unresolved. CDR1 MNHEY and CDR2 SVGAGI come from the germline V gene. This CDR3 contains 12 residues. Trimming left V 5 bases short and J 4 bases short, with 6 bases between. The CDR3 is CASSQNNQPQHF. The CDR3 region has the DNA TGTGCCAGCAGTCAAAATAATCAGCCCCAGCATTTT.

This sequence joins TRBV6-5 and TRBJ2-2, with TRBD1 matching 7 bases. Unmatched junction bases numbered 4, after V lost 6 bases and J lost 0 bases. Germline assignment: CDR1 MNHEY and CDR2 SVGAGI. The CDR3 is 15 amino acids. The CDR3 DNA reads as TGTGCCAGCAGGATACAGGGGTCGAACACCGGGGAGCTGTTTTTT. This codes for CASRIQGSNTGELFF.

J is TRBJ2-7 and V is TRBV2, with 7 bases matching TRBD1. The CDR3 is 14 amino acids. Per germline, CDR1 SNHLY and CDR2 FYNNEI. V was pared by 5 bases and J by 2 bases, with 6 bases of the junction left unmatched. DNA of the CDR3: TGTGCCAGCAGTACCGACAGGGCGGCCTACGAGCAGTACTTC. Translation: CASSTDRAAYEQYF.

The chain recombines TRBV5-1 with TRBJ1-1, with D tentatively TRBD1 (6 bases). This CDR3 comprises 17 residues. Germline assignment: CDR1 SGHRS and CDR2 YFSETQ. V dropped 6 bases and J dropped 8 bases, with 29 bases sitting between them. The CDR3 nucleotides are TGCGCCAGCACTAGGAAGGGGGGGGCTGGCCGGGACGCGGAAGCTTTCTTT. This sequence encodes CASTRKGGAGRDAEAFF. The full variable domain, its missing parts supplied by reference TRBV5-1 and TRBJ1-1, is KAGVTQTPRYLIKTRGQQVTLSCSPISGHRSVSWYQQTPGQGLQFLFEYFSETQRNKGNFPGRFSGRQFSNSRSEMNVSTLELGDSALYLCASTRKGGAGRDAEAFFGQGTRLTVV.

The chain couples TRBV7-8 to TRBJ2-1; the D gene is possibly TRBD2 (7 bases). Per the germline V gene, CDR1 is SGHVS and CDR2 is FQNEAQ. V dropped 2 bases and J dropped 3 bases, with 11 bases sitting between them. This CDR3 region has 15 residues. The CDR3 loop is CASSLLGGLYNEQFF. The CDR3 DNA follows: TGTGCCAGCAGCTTATTGGGGGGGCTCTACAATGAGCAGTTCTTC.

The chain carries TRBV6-5 and TRBJ2-7; D unresolved. The CDR3 runs 12 residues. Trimming pared 5 bases from V and 1 base from J, leaving 6 bases between. Germline V lookup: CDR1 MNHEY, CDR2 SVGAGI. The CDR3 reads CASSGGSYEQYF. The CDR3 DNA follows: TGTGCCAGCAGTGGCGGATCCTACGAGCAGTACTTC.

The rearrangement uses TRBV5-5 and TRBJ2-7, with a weak D call TRBD1 (6 bases). Germline CDR1 SGHKS, CDR2 YYEKEE (reference sequence). This CDR3 has 15 residues. V dropped 1 base and J dropped 5 bases, with 16 bases sitting between them. The DNA of the CDR3 is TGTGCCAGCAGCTTGAGGAACAGGGCCCCCAACGAGCAGTACTTC. Translation: CASSLRNRAPNEQYF.

This chain uses TRBV7-3 with TRBJ2-6; TRBD2 might be the D (5 bases). Germline lookup yields CDR1 SGHTA and CDR2 FQGTGA. The CDR3 runs 18 residues. The ends were cut back, 4 bases at V and 1 base at J, with 17 bases in the middle. The CDR3 nucleotides read TGTGCCAGCAGCTCGAGAGGTGCGGACTCATCTGGGGCCAACGTCCTGACTTTC. Encoded protein: CASSSRGADSSGANVLTF.

The chain recombines TRBV2 with TRBJ2-2, with 8 bases identical to TRBD1. Germline-derived CDR1 and CDR2 are SNHLY and FYNNEI. This CDR3 has 17 amino acids. V shed 4 bases and J 5 bases; nucleotides not matched to a gene: 12. Here the CDR3 DNA reads TGTGCCAGCAGTGGGGACAGGCGAATACATAGTACCGGGGAGCTGTTTTTT. It is translated as CASSGDRRIHSTGELFF.

V is TRBV29-1 and J is TRBJ1-4; 7 nucleotides agree with TRBD1. V trimming: 7 bases; J trimming: 8 bases; junction bases outside the gene matches: 10. The CDR3 consists of 13 residues. The germline gives CDR1 SQVTM, CDR2 ANQGSEA. CDR3 sequence reads: CSARGGGGEKLFF. The CDR3 nucleotides are TGCAGCGCCCGGGGAGGAGGGGGCGAAAAACTGTTTTTT.

The gene calls are TRBV4-1 and TRBJ2-6; D is unclear. CDR1 and CDR2 (germline): MGHRA, YSYEKL. V lost 0 bases and J lost 0, with 9 bases in between. CDR3 length equals 17 residues. The CDR3 is CASSQDREPSGANVLTF. The CDR3 coding sequence is TGCGCCAGCAGCCAAGATCGAGAACCCTCTGGGGCCAACGTCCTGACTTTC.

The rearrangement joins TRBV5-4 to TRBJ1-2, with D maybe TRBD1 (6 bases). Between the trimmed V and J ends, which lost 2 bases and 6 bases, there was a span of 17 bases. This CDR3 spans 15 amino acids. The germline V gene has CDR1 SGHNT and CDR2 YYREEE (reference sequence). Here the CDR3 reads CASSFSLAGAHGYTF. Here the CDR3 DNA reads TGTGCCAGCAGCTTCTCCCTGGCGGGGGCACATGGCTACACCTTC.

The chain has TRBV15 and TRBJ2-5; tentatively, D is TRBD2 (5 bases). The CDR3 runs to 16 residues. In germline, CDR1 is LNHNV, CDR2 YYDKDF (reference sequence). V was clipped by 0 bases and J by 5 bases, with 16 bases between them. The CDR3 loop is CATSRDPGFAGETQYF. The CDR3, as DNA: TGTGCCACCAGCAGAGACCCGGGGTTTGCCGGGGAGACCCAGTACTTC. Variable domain in full (rest from reference TRBV15 and TRBJ2-5): DAMVIQNPRYQVTQFGKPVTLSCSQTLNHNVMYWYQQKSSQAPKLLFHYYDKDFNNEADTPDNFQSRRPNTSFCFLDIRSPGLGDTAMYLCATSRDPGFAGETQYFGPGTRLLVL.

The rearrangement uses TRBV6-1 and TRBJ1-2; possible D gene TRBD1, 6 bases. Germline CDR1 and CDR2: MNHNS and SASEGT. CDR3 length: 15 residues. Trimming removed 6 bases at V and 2 bases at J, with 16 bases between. The CDR3 region is CASRAGAMRNYGYTF. The CDR3 DNA reads TGTGCCAGCAGGGCAGGGGCGATGCGGAACTATGGCTACACCTTC.

This chain links TRBV29-1 with TRBJ2-7, with 8 positions matching TRBD1. Germline V gives CDR1 SQVTM, CDR2 ANQGSEA. V shed 7 bases, J shed 3 bases, and the junction held 14 bases outside the gene matches. The CDR3 covers 15 residues. Here the CDR3 reads CSAEAGAGGLYEQYF. Here the CDR3 DNA reads TGCAGCGCCGAAGCCGGGGCAGGGGGCCTCTACGAGCAGTACTTC.

The rearrangement uses TRBV15 and TRBJ2-2, with D possibly matching TRBD1 (7 bases). Trimming left V 3 bases short and J 1 base short, with 15 bases between. Germline CDR1 LNHNV, CDR2 YYDKDF (reference sequence). The CDR3 runs 17 residues. CDR3 sequence reads: CATSRRRDRLNTGELFF. In DNA form, the CDR3 reads TGTGCCACCAGCAGGAGGAGGGACAGACTGAACACCGGGGAGCTGTTTTTT.

V usage is TRBV5-5 and J usage is TRBJ1-2; no reliable D call. V was shortened by 0 bases and J by 1 base, with 4 bases between the two germline ends. Germline V gene lookup returns CDR1 SGHKS and CDR2 YYEKEE (reference sequence). CDR3 length equals 13 residues. The CDR3 sequence: CASSLDNNYGYTF. Here the CDR3 DNA reads TGTGCCAGCAGCTTGGACAATAACTATGGCTACACCTTC.

The genes are TRBV4-1 and TRBJ1-4; D may be TRBD1 (5 bases). Trimming cost V 1 base and J 7 bases, with 13 bases left between them. The CDR3 contains 15 residues. CDR1 and CDR2 (germline): MGHRA, YSYEKL. CDR3 loop: CASSQVRGRAEKLFF. For the CDR3, the DNA is TGCGCCAGCAGCCAAGTGCGGGGGAGGGCTGAAAAACTGTTTTTT.

V and J are TRBV5-5 and TRBJ2-3; weak D call: TRBD1 (6 bases). Germline V gene data show CDR1 as SGHKS and CDR2 as YYEKEE (reference sequence). V was clipped by 4 bases and J by 6 bases, with 21 bases between them. This CDR3 comprises 16 residues. CDR3 bases: TGTGCCAGCAGCCTGGGGGCCCAGGGAAGGTTGGATACGCAGTATTTT. Amino acid sequence: CASSLGAQGRLDTQYF.

The V and J genes are TRBV5-6 and TRBJ1-1, with TRBD1 identical over 7 bases. The CDR3 has 14 amino acids. The germline V gene encodes CDR1 SGHDT and CDR2 YYEEEE. V was clipped by 3 bases and J by 4 bases; unmatched bases: 6. The CDR3 loop is CASSWGTAFTEAFF. CDR3 in DNA: TGTGCCAGCAGCTGGGGGACAGCATTCACTGAAGCTTTCTTT.

The J gene is TRBJ1-2, the V gene TRBV12-5, with D possibly TRBD1 on 6 matching bases. Trimming took off 3 bases at V and 3 bases at J, with 11 bases between the two ends. Germline assignment: CDR1 LGHNT and CDR2 FRNRAP. The CDR3 contains 14 residues. The CDR3 DNA follows: TGTGCTAGTGGTTTTGACAGGAATCACTATGGCTACACCTTC. Translating gives CASGFDRNHYGYTF.

This clone was seen more than once but under ten times. The rearrangement joins TRBV7-6 to TRBJ1-2; a possible D gene is TRBD1 (5 bases). The CDR3 is 13 amino acids. Trimming pared 5 bases from V and 4 bases from J, leaving 11 bases between. The germline gives CDR1 SGHVS, CDR2 FNYEAQ. The chain's CDR3 is CASSPGGGYGYTF. The CDR3 nucleotides are TGTGCCAGCAGCCCCGGGGGGGGCTATGGCTACACCTTC.

The chain combines TRBV4-2 with TRBJ1-1; D is perhaps TRBD1 (5 bases). V lost 3 bases and J lost 6, with 17 bases in between. The CDR3 consists of 15 residues. Germline V gene sequence: CDR1 LGHNA, CDR2 YNFKEQ. CDR3 bases: TGTGCCAGCAGCCAGTTGAGGCAGGGTGCACCTGAAGCTTTCTTT. As protein: CASSQLRQGAPEAFF.

The chain is built from TRBV5-6 and TRBJ2-1, with D possibly matching TRBD1 (7 bases). Trimming stripped 6 bases from V and 4 bases from J, with 14 bases between. Germline assignment: CDR1 SGHDT and CDR2 YYEEEE. This CDR3 has 14 amino acids. The CDR3 bases are TGTGCCAGCACCCCGACAGGGACTTACAATGAGCAGTTCTTC. This gives the protein CASTPTGTYNEQFF.

This chain connects TRBV11-2 to TRBJ1-2, with D unresolved. The CDR3 totals 14 residues. Per germline, CDR1 SGHAT and CDR2 FQNNGV. The ends were cut back, 5 bases at V and 7 bases at J, with 17 bases in the middle. DNA of the CDR3: TGTGCCAGCAGCCCCCCGTCGGGAGTTGGTGGCTACACCTTC. Its protein product is CASSPPSGVGGYTF.

The genes are TRBV19 and TRBJ2-3; TRBD1 agrees at 9 bases. Germline values: CDR1 LNHDA, CDR2 SQIVND (reference sequence). The CDR3 length is 15 residues. J gave up 4 bases and V 6 bases, and 8 bases lay outside the gene matches. The DNA for the CDR3 is TGTGCCAGTAGGTTGGACAGGGGAGCCGCAGATACGCAGTATTTT. This translates into CASRLDRGAADTQYF.

The CDR3 DNA follows: TGTGCCAGCAGCGTTTCCGGGACAGTCTCCTACGAGCAGTACTTC. Its protein product is CASSVSGTVSYEQYF. The rearrangement joins TRBV9 to TRBJ2-7, with 7 bases lining up with TRBD1. This CDR3 comprises 15 residues. The V and J ends lost 2 bases and 0 bases, in that order; junction bases with no gene match: 5. Germline CDR1 SGDLS, CDR2 YYNGEE.

The rearrangement joins TRBV30 to TRBJ2-3; perhaps TRBD2 as D (5 bases). The CDR3 has 14 amino acids. Per germline, CDR1 GTSNPN and CDR2 SVGIG (reference sequence). With 3 bases removed from V and 3 bases from J, the gap between germline ends came to 13 bases. The CDR3 DNA reads TGTGCCTGGAGGACGGGGTTCTTGACAGATACGCAGTATTTT. Protein: CAWRTGFLTDTQYF.

The gene calls are TRBV19 and TRBJ2-7, with 15 bases that match TRBD2. Germline-derived CDR1 and CDR2 are LNHDA and SQIVND (reference sequence). This CDR3 spans 19 amino acids. J gave up 2 bases and V 0 bases, and 8 bases lay outside the gene matches. CDR3 region: CASSIDSSGTSGRTYEQYF. The CDR3 coding sequence is TGTGCCAGTAGTATAGATAGTTCAGGGACTAGCGGGAGGACCTACGAGCAGTACTTC. Based on the CDR3 plus reference TRBV19 and TRBJ2-7, the full variable domain is DGGITQSPKYLFRKEGQNVTLSCEQNLNHDAMYWYRQDPGQGLRLIYYSQIVNDFQKGDIAEGYSVSREKKESFPLTVTSAQKNPTAFYLCASSIDSSGTSGRTYEQYFGPGTRLTVT.

The V call is TRBV6-5, the J call TRBJ2-3; TRBD1 matches at 7 bases. CDR3 length equals 15 residues. The J segment lost 4 bases and the V segment lost 7 bases, leaving 11 bases of the junction unmatched. Per germline, CDR1 MNHEY and CDR2 SVGAGI. This CDR3 reads CASKLGRGFADTQYF. In nucleotides, the CDR3 is TGTGCCAGCAAACTAGGCAGGGGGTTCGCAGATACGCAGTATTTT.

The V and J genes are TRBV7-8 and TRBJ2-7, with TRBD2 matching over 10 bases. Germline trimming cut 5 bases from V and 4 bases from J; bases unmatched to any gene: 11. CDR1 is SGHVS and CDR2 is FQNEAQ in the germline V gene. The CDR3 is made up of 16 amino acids. The CDR3 loop is CASSPRTSGGVYEQYF. In nucleotides, the CDR3 is TGTGCCAGCAGCCCGAGGACTAGCGGAGGGGTTTACGAGCAGTACTTC.

The V gene is TRBV29-1, the J gene TRBJ2-6, with D tentatively TRBD2 (6 bases). The V end was cut by 5 bases, the J end by 0 bases, with 11 bases between. From germline, CDR1 is SQVTM and CDR2 ANQGSEA. There are 15 residues in the CDR3. In DNA, the CDR3 is TGCAGCGTTACGGAGGGGCCCTCTGGGGCCAACGTCCTGACTTTC. It codes for CSVTEGPSGANVLTF. The full variable domain, completed using reference TRBV29-1 and TRBJ2-6, is SAVISQKPSRDICQRGTSLTIQCQVDSQVTMMFWYRQQPGQSLTLIATANQGSEATYESGFVIDKFPISRPNLTFSTLTVSNMSPEDSSIYLCSVTEGPSGANVLTFGAGSRLTVL.